The 14 T cell receptor beta chains listed next were all sequenced from one sample in a study of post-analysis software for immune sequencing data. Study findings and constraints: Included in a set of roughly five TRBV segments more frequent in patients than controls were TRBV5-6, TRBV5-1 and TRBV20-1.

These receptors lack a known antigen. The TCR beta cDNA libraries carried unique molecular identifiers. TCRdb recomputed calls from the PCR reads with MiXCR, one row per CDR3 protein. The sample yields 650,000 to 900,000 distinct CDR3 sequences, about 43% seen once. Sequencing was performed on blood. All receptors come from a girl aged 5 to 17 with multiple sclerosis.

The chain joins TRBV7-9 to TRBJ2-7; 11 bases map to TRBD2. The length of the CDR3 is 15 residues. V trimming: 4 bases; J trimming: 4 bases; junction bases outside the gene matches: 6. Per germline, CDR1 SEHNR and CDR2 FQNEAQ (reference sequence). The CDR3 region is CASSSTSGTQYEQYF. CDR3 DNA: TGTGCCAGCAGCTCGACTAGCGGGACTCAATACGAGCAGTACTTC.

V and J are TRBV12-3 or TRBV12-4 and TRBJ2-5; TRBD2 aligns across 9 bases. The CDR3 totals 17 residues. V lost 7 bases, J lost 0 bases, and 12 bases stayed unmatched. This chain's CDR3 is CASTTLGLAGNQETQYF. CDR3 sequence (DNA): TGTGCCAGCACTACTTTGGGTCTAGCGGGGAACCAAGAGACCCAGTACTTC.

This sequence joins TRBV20-1 and TRBJ2-7; D not resolved. Germline V gives CDR1 DFQATT, CDR2 SNEGSKA (reference sequence). With 6 bases removed from V and 3 bases from J, the gap between germline ends came to 9 bases. This CDR3 is 11 amino acids long. The CDR3 is CSAPRDYEQYF. CDR3 nucleotide sequence: TGCAGTGCGCCAAGGGACTACGAGCAGTACTTC.

The rearrangement joins TRBV6-5 to TRBJ1-1; possible D gene TRBD1, 5 bases. Trimming removed 2 bases from V and 1 base from J, with 11 bases in between. Germline V gene data show CDR1 as MNHEY and CDR2 as SVGAGI. The CDR3 extends over 15 amino acids. CDR3 sequence reads: CASSYIGAENTEAFF. As DNA, the CDR3 is TGTGCCAGCAGTTACATAGGGGCGGAGAACACTGAAGCTTTCTTT.

V and J are TRBV4-2 and TRBJ1-1; the D is unclear. Per germline, CDR1 LGHNA and CDR2 YNFKEQ. V was cut by 5 bases and J by 1 base, with 8 bases left in between. This CDR3 has 13 residues. The CDR3 reads CASSARGNTEAFF. The CDR3, as DNA: TGTGCCAGCAGCGCACGTGGGAACACTGAAGCTTTCTTT.

The genes are TRBV7-8 and TRBJ2-6; 11 bases agree with TRBD2. Germline assignment: CDR1 SGHVS and CDR2 FQNEAQ. The V gene end was trimmed by 6 bases and the J gene end by 2 bases; junction bases not matched to a gene: 0. This CDR3 region has 15 residues. CDR3 in DNA: TGTGCCAGCAGACTAGCGGGAGCTGGGGCCAACGTCCTGACTTTC. Protein sequence: CASRLAGAGANVLTF.

As to this clonotype: A junction end diverges from the germline sequence, so it may reflect a read error. V and J are TRBV5-1 and TRBJ2-5; 8 bases map to TRBD1. Germline values: CDR1 SGHRS, CDR2 YFSETQ. The CDR3 loop spans 14 amino acids. The CDR3 loop is CASSLGDRQETQYF. The CDR3 DNA sequence: TGTGCCAGCAGTTTGGGGGACAGGCAAGAGACCCAGTACTTC.

The rearrangement uses TRBV7-3 and TRBJ2-3; D remains ambiguous. With 4 bases removed from V and 5 bases from J, the gap between germline ends came to 10 bases. The CDR3 has 13 residues. Per germline, CDR1 SGHTA and CDR2 FQGTGA. CDR3 region: CASSSQPEDTQYF. The CDR3 region has the DNA TGTGCCAGCAGCTCTCAACCTGAAGATACGCAGTATTTT.

This clonotype was found a few times. The rearrangement joins TRBV28 to TRBJ1-5; D ambiguous. Trimming took 4 bases from V and 1 from J, leaving 17 bases between them. The germline CDR1 and CDR2 sequences are MDHEN and SYDVKM. The CDR3 runs to 17 residues. CDR3 DNA sequence: TGTGCCAGCAGTTCCTCCGAAGGAGGTGGGAGCAATCAGCCCCAGCATTTT. Amino acids: CASSSSEGGGSNQPQHF.

The gene calls are TRBV20-1 and TRBJ2-7, with D perhaps TRBD1 (5 bases). Trimming removed 5 bases at V and 2 bases at J, with 16 bases between. The CDR3 is made up of 14 amino acids. Germline lookup yields CDR1 DFQATT and CDR2 SNEGSKA (reference sequence). CDR3 bases: TGCAGTGCTGGTCGACAGAAGATGACCTACGAGCAGTACTTC. It translates to CSAGRQKMTYEQYF.

The J gene is TRBJ2-2, the V gene TRBV9, with a tentative D call TRBD2 (6 bases). The V and J ends lost 3 bases and 4 bases respectively, with 7 bases between them. The germline CDR1 and CDR2 sequences are SGDLS and YYNGEE. The CDR3 is made up of 13 amino acids. This CDR3 reads CASSATSTGELFF. The DNA of the CDR3 is TGTGCCAGCAGCGCGACTAGCACCGGGGAGCTGTTTTTT.

The chain joins TRBV3-1 to TRBJ1-2; TRBD1 matches 8 bases. The germline gives CDR1 LGHDT, CDR2 YNNKEL (reference sequence). V shed 5 bases and J 8 bases; nucleotides not matched to a gene: 16. The CDR3 has 16 amino acids. The DNA of the CDR3 is TGTGCCAGCAGCTCAGGGGACTTCAGGGGGCAGTGGGGCTACACCTTC. Protein sequence: CASSSGDFRGQWGYTF.

This clonotype came up a few times. V is TRBV5-8 and J is TRBJ2-7; D gene ambiguous. Trimming left V 3 bases short and J 3 bases short, with 25 bases between. From germline, CDR1 is SGHTS and CDR2 YDEGEE. This CDR3 contains 18 residues. The CDR3 protein is CASSSFPRGNPYDYEQYF. The DNA for the CDR3 is TGTGCCAGCAGCTCATTTCCCCGCGGAAACCCCTATGACTACGAGCAGTACTTC.

This clonotype was seen more than once but under ten times. A junction boundary mismatches the germline segment, possibly from a read error. The V call is TRBV5-1, the J call TRBJ2-1, with D perhaps matching TRBD1 (6 bases). Germline CDR1 SGHRS, CDR2 YFSETQ. The CDR3 is 14 amino acids. In DNA, the CDR3 is TGCACCAGCAGCCACAGGGAACGTTGGAATGAGCAGTTCTTC. It encodes CTSSHRERWNEQFF.